The clone carrying this T cell receptor (beta chain) was seen a few times. Its cognate antigen is unknown. The method was immunoSEQ multiplex PCR; TCRdb's version includes in-frame clones alone and lacks a portion of them. Among 41,000 or so clones listed, more than 65% were seen once. This specimen belongs to a study of CD4 T cells in relation to SARS-CoV-2 and coronaviruses. This CDR3 has 15 residues. Germline lookup yields CDR1 KGHSH and CDR2 LQKENI. Between the trimmed V and J ends, which lost 2 bases and 3 bases, there was a span of 13 bases. The clonotype comes from an adult with COVID-19. V is TRBV18 and J is TRBJ1-2; D perhaps matches TRBD1 (6 bases). The sequenced sample consisted of naive CD4+ T cells from PBMCs, cultured in vitro. Indicated subset: naive CD4+ T cells isolated by negative enrichment. The CDR3 DNA reads as TGTGCCAGCTCACCAACCGGTGACAGGTACTATGGCTACACCTTC. It codes for CASSPTGDRYYGYTF.